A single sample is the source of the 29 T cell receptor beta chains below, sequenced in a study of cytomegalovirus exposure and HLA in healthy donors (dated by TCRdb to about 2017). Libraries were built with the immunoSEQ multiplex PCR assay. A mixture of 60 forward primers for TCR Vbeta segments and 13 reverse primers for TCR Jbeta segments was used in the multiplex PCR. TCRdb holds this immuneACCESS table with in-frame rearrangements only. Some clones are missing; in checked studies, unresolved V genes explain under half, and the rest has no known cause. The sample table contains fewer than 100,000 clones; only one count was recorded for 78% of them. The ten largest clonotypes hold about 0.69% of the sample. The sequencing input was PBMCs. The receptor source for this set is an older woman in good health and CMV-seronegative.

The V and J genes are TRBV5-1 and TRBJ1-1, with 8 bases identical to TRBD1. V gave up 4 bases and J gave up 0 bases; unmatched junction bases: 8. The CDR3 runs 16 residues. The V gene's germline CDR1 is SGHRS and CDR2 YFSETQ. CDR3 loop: CASSIQGALMNTEAFF. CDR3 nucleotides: TGCGCCAGCAGCATCCAGGGGGCCCTTATGAACACTGAAGCTTTCTTT.

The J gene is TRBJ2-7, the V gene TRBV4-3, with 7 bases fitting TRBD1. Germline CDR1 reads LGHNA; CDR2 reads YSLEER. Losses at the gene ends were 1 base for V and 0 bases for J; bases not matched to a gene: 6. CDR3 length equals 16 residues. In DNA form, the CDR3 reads TGCGCCAGCAGCCAAGGCCGACAGGGAAGCTCCTACGAGCAGTACTTC. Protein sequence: CASSQGRQGSSYEQYF.

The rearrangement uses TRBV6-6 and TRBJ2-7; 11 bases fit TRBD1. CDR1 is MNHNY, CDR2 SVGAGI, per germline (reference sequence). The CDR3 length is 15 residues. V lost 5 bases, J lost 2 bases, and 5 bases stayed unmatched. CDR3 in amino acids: CASSPGTGGTYEQYF. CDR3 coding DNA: TGTGCCAGCAGTCCCGGGACAGGGGGAACCTACGAGCAGTACTTC.

The CDR3 protein is CASSQDWARTRGNEQFF. The CDR3 nucleotides read TGCGCCAGCAGCCAAGATTGGGCAAGGACTAGAGGCAATGAGCAGTTCTTC. The chain links TRBV4-3 to TRBJ2-1; 7 bases fit TRBD2. This CDR3 is 17 amino acids long. V lost 0 bases, J lost 6 bases, and 11 bases stayed unmatched. Per the germline V gene, CDR1 is LGHNA and CDR2 is YSLEER.

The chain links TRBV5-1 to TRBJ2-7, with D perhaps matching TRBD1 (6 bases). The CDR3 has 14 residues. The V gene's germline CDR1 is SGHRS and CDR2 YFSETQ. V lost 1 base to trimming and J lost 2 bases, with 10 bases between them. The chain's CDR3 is CASSLRGQAYEQYF. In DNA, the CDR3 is TGCGCCAGCAGCTTGAGGGGACAAGCCTACGAGCAGTACTTC.

CDR3 region: CASSPLRTGDNTGELFF. The CDR3 DNA sequence: TGTGCCAGCTCACCGCTACGGACAGGGGATAACACCGGGGAGCTGTTTTTT. The genes are TRBV18 and TRBJ2-2, with TRBD1 identical over 9 bases. Germline V CDR1 and CDR2: KGHSH, LQKENI. J lost 2 bases, V lost 3 bases, and 7 bases had no gene match. This CDR3 is 17 amino acids long.

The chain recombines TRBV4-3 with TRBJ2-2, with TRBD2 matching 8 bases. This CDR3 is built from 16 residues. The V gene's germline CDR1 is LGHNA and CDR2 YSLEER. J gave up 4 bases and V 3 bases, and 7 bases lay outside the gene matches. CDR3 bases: TGCGCCAGCAGCCAGCTACGGGGGGGCGGCACCGGGGAGCTGTTTTTT. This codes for CASSQLRGGGTGELFF.

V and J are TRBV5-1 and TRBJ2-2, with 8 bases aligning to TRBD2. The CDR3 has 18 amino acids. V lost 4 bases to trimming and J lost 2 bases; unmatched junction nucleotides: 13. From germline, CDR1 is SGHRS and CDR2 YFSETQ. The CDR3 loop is CASSQLPSGGLNTGELFF. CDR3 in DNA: TGCGCCAGCAGCCAGCTGCCGAGCGGGGGCCTAAACACCGGGGAGCTGTTTTTT.

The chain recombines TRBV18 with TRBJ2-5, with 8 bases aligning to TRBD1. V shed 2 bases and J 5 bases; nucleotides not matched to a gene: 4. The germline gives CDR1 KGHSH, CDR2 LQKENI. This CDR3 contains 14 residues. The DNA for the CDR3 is TGTGCCAGCTCACCAGTTACAGGGGGGGAGACCCAGTACTTC. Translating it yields CASSPVTGGETQYF.

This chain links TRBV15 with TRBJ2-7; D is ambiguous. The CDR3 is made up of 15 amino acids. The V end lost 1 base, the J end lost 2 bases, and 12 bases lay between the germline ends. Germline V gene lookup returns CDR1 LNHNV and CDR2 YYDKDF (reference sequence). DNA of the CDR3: TGTGCCACCAGCAGAGGTGGCAGGTCCACCTACGAGCAGTACTTC. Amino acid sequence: CATSRGGRSTYEQYF.

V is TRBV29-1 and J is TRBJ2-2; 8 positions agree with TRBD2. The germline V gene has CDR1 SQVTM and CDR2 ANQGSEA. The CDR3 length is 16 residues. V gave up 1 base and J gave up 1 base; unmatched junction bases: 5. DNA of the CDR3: TGCAGCGTTGAAGCGGGGGGGGGCTGGAACACCGGGGAGCTGTTTTTT. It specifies CSVEAGGGWNTGELFF.

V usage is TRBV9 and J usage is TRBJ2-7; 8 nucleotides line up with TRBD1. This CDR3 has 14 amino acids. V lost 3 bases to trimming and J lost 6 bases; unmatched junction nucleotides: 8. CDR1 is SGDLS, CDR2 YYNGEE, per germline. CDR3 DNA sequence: TGTGCCAGCAGCGCCGGGACAGGACACCTCGAGCAGTACTTC. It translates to CASSAGTGHLEQYF.

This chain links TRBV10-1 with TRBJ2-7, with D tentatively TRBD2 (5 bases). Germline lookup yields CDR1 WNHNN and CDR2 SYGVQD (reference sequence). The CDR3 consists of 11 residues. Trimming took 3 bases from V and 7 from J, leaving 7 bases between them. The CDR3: CASSDSGEQYF. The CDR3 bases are TGCGCCAGCAGTGATTCGGGGGAGCAGTACTTC.

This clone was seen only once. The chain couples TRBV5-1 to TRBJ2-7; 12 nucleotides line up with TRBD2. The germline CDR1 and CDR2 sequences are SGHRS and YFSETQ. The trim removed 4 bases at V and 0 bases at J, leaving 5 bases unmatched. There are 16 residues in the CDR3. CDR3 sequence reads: CASSPGLAGNSYEQYF. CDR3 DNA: TGCGCCAGCAGCCCGGGACTAGCGGGCAACTCCTACGAGCAGTACTTC.

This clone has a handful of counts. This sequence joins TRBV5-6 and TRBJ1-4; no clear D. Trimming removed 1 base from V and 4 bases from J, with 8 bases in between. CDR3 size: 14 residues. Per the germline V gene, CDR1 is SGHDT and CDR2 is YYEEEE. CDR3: CASSLRTVNEKLFF. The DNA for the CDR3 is TGTGCCAGCAGCTTGAGAACAGTTAATGAAAAACTGTTTTTT. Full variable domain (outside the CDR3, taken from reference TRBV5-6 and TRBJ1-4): DAGVTQSPTHLIKTRGQQVTLRCSPKSGHDTVSWYQQALGQGPQFIFQYYEEEERQRGNFPDRFSGHQFPNYSSELNVNALLLGDSALYLCASSLRTVNEKLFFGSGTQLSVL.

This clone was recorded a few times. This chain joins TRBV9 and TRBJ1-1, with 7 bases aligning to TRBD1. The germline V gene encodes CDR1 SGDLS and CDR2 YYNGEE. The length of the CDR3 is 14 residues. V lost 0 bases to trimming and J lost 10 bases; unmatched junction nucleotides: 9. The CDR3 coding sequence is TGTGCCAGCAGCGTAGACCCGACAGGGATAAGAGCTTTCTTT. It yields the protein CASSVDPTGIRAFF. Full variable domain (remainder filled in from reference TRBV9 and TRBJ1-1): DSGVTQTPKHLITATGQRVTLRCSPRSGDLSVYWYQQSLDQGLQFLIQYYNGEERAKGNILERFSAQQFPDLHSELNLSSLELGDSALYFCASSVDPTGIRAFFGQGTRLTVV.

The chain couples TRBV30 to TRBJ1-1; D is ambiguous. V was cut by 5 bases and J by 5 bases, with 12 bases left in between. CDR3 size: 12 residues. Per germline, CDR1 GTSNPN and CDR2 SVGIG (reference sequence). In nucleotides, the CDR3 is TGTGCCTGGGACCTAGGGAGGACTGAAGCTTTCTTT. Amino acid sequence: CAWDLGRTEAFF.

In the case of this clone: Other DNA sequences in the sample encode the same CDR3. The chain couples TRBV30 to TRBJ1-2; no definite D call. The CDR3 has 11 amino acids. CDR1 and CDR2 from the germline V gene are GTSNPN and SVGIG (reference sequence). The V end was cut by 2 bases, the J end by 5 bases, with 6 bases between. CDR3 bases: TGTGCCTGGAGTCCGGGGTATGGCTACACCTTC. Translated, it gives CAWSPGYGYTF. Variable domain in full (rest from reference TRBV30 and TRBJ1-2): SQTIHQWPATLVQPVGSPLSLECTVEGTSNPNLYWYRQAAGRGLQLLFYSVGIGQISSEVPQNLSASRPQDRQFILSSKKLLLSDSGFYLCAWSPGYGYTFGSGTRLTVV.

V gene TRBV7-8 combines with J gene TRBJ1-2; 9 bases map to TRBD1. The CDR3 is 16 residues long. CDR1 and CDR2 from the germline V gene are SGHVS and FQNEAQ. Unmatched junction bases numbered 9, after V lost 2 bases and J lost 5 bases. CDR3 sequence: CASSLSTGGVKYGYTF. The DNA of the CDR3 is TGTGCCAGCAGCTTAAGCACAGGGGGCGTCAAATATGGCTACACCTTC.

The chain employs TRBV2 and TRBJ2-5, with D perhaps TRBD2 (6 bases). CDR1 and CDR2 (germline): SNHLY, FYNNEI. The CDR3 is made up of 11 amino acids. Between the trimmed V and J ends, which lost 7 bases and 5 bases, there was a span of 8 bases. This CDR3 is CASTREETQYF. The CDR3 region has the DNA TGTGCCAGCACTCGGGAGGAGACCCAGTACTTC.

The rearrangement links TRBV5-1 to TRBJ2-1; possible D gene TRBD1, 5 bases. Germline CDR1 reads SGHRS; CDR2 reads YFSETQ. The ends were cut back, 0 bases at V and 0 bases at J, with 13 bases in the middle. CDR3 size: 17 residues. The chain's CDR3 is CASSLGGVGFSYNEQFF. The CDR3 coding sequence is TGCGCCAGCAGCTTGGGGGGCGTCGGATTCTCCTACAATGAGCAGTTCTTC.

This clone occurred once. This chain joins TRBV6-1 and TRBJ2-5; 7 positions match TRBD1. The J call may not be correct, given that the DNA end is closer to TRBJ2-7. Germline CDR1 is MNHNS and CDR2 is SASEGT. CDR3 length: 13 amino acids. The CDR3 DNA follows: TGTGCCAGCAGCACGACAGGGAAGGACGAGCAGTACTTC. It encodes CASSTTGKDEQYF.

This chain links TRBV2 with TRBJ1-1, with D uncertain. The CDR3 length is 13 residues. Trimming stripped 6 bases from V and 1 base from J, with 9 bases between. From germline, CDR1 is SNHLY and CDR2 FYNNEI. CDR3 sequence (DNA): TGTGCCAGCAGAACAACAGCGAACACTGAAGCTTTCTTT. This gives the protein CASRTTANTEAFF.

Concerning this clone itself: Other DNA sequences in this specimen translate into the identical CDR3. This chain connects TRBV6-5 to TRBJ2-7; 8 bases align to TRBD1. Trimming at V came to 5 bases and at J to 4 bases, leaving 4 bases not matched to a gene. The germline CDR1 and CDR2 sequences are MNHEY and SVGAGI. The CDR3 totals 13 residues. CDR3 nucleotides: TGTGCCAGCAGTCGCGACAGGGGTTACGAGCAGTACTTC. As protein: CASSRDRGYEQYF.

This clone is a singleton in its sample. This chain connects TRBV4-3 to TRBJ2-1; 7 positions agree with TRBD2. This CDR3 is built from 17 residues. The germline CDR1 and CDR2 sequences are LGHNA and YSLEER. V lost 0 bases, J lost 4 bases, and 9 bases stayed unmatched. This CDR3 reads CASSQDSVTGGYNEQFF. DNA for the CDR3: TGCGCCAGCAGCCAAGATTCGGTAACGGGGGGTTACAATGAGCAGTTCTTC.

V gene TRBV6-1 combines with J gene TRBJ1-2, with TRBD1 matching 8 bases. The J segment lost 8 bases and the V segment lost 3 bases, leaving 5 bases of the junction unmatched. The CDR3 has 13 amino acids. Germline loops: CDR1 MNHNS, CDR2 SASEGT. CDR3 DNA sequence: TGTGCCAGCAGTGACAGGGGGCTGCGGGGCTACACCTTC. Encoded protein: CASSDRGLRGYTF.

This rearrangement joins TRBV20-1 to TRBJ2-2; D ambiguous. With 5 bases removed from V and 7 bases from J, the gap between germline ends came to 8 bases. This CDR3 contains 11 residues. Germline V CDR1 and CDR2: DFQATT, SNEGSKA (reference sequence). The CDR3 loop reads CSAPTGGELFF. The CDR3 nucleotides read TGCAGTGCTCCCACGGGCGGGGAGCTGTTTTTT.

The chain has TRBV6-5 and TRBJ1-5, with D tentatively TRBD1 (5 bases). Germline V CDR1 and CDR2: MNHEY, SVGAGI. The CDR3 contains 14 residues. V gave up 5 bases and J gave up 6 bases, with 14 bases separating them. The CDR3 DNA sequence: TGTGCCAGCAGTCCCCGGGGGGGTAGTCAGCCCCAGCATTTT. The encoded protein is CASSPRGGSQPQHF.

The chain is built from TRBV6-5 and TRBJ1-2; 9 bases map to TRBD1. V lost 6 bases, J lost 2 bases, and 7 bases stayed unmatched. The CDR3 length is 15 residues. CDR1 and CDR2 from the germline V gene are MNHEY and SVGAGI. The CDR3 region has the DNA TGTGCCAGCAGGACCGGGACAGGGAACAACTATGGCTACACCTTC. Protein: CASRTGTGNNYGYTF.